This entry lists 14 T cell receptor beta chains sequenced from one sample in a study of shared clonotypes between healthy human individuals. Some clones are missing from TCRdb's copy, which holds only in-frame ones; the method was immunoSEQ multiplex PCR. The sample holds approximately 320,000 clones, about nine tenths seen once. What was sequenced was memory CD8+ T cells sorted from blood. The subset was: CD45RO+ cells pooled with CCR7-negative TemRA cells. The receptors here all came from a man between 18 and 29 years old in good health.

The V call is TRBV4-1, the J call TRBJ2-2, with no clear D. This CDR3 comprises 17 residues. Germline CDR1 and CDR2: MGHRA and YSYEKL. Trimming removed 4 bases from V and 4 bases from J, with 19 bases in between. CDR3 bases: TGCGCCAGCAGCCTATCCGGGCTACTCCCTTTCACCGGGGAGCTGTTTTTT. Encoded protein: CASSLSGLLPFTGELFF.

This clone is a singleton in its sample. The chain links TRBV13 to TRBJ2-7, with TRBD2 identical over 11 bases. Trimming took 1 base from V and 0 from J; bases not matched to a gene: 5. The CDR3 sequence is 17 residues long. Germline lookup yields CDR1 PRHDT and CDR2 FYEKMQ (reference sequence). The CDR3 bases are TGTGCCAGCAGCTTAGAGTTAACTAGCGGGAGCTCCTACGAGCAGTACTTC. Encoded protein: CASSLELTSGSSYEQYF.

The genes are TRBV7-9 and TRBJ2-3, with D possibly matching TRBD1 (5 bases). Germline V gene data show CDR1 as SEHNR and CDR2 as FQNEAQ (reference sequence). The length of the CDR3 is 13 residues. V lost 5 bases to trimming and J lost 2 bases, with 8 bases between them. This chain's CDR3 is CASSDSNTDTQYF. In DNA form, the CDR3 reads TGTGCCAGCAGCGACAGTAACACAGATACGCAGTATTTT.

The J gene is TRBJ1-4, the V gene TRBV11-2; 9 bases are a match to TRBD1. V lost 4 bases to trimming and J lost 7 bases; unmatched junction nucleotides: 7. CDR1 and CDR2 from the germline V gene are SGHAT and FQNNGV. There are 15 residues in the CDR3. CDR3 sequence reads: CASSSYRGLGEKLFF. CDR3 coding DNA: TGTGCCAGCAGCTCTTACAGGGGGCTCGGTGAAAAACTGTTTTTT.

This CDR3 reads CASSVDIPAEAFF. The CDR3 DNA reads TGTGCCAGCAGCGTAGATATACCCGCTGAAGCTTTCTTT. The rearrangement joins TRBV9 to TRBJ1-1; unclear D gene. Germline CDR1 SGDLS, CDR2 YYNGEE. Trimming left V 0 bases short and J 6 bases short, with 9 bases between. This CDR3 comprises 13 residues.

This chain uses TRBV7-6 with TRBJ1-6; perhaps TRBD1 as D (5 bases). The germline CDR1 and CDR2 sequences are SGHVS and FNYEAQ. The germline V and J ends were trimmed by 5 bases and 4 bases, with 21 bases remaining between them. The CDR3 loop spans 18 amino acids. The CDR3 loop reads CASSPIFSGTEYNSPLHF. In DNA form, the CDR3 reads TGTGCCAGCAGCCCGATCTTTTCCGGGACTGAATATAATTCACCCCTCCACTTT.

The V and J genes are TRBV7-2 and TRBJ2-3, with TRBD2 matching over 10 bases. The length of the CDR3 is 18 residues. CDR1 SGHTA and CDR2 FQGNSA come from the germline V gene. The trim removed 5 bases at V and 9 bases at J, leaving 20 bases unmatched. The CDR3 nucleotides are TGTGCCAGCAGCATTTTTACTAGCGGGGAGGACTTTGGGAGGACGCAGTATTTT. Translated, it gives CASSIFTSGEDFGRTQYF.

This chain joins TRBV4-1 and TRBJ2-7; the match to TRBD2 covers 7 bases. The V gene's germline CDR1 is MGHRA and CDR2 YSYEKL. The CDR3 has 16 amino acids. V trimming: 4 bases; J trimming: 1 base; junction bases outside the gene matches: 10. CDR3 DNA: TGCGCCAGCAGCCGGGATGAAGGGGAGGGATCCTACGAGCAGTACTTC. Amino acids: CASSRDEGEGSYEQYF.

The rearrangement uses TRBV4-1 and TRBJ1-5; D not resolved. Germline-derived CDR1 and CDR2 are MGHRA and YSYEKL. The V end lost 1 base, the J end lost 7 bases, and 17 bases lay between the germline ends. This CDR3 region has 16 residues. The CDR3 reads CASSQGGPGVAQPQHF. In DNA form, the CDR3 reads TGCGCCAGCAGCCAAGGGGGTCCGGGAGTGGCCCAGCCCCAGCATTTT.

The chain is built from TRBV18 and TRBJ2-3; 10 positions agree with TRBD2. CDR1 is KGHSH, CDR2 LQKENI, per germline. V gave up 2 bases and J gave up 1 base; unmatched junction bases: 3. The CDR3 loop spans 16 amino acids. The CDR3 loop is CASSPKGTSGTDTQYF. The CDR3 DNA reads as TGTGCCAGCTCACCAAAAGGGACTAGCGGCACAGATACGCAGTATTTT.

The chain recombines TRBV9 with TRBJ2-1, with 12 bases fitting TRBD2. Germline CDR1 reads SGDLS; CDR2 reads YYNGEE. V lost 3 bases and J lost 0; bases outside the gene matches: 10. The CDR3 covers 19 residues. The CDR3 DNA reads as TGTGCCAGCAGCGATCTCGGGACTAGCGGGCCCCTCTCCTACAATGAGCAGTTCTTC. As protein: CASSDLGTSGPLSYNEQFF.

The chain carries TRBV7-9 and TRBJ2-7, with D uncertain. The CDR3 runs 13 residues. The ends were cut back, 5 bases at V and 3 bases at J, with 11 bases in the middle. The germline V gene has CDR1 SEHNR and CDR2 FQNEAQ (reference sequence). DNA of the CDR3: TGTGCCAGCAGCCCTCCCCACGGCTACGAGCAGTACTTC. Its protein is CASSPPHGYEQYF.

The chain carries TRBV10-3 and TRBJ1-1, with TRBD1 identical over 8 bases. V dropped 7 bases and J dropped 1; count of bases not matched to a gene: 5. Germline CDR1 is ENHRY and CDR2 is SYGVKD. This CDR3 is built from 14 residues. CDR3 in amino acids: CAITVTGANTEAFF. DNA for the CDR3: TGTGCCATCACCGTGACAGGGGCGAACACTGAAGCTTTCTTT.

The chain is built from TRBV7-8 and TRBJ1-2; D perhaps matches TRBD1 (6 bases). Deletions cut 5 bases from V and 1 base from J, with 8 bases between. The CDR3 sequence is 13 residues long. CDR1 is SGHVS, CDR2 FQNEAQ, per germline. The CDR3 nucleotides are TGTGCCAGCAGCCCAGGGGTTAACTATGGCTACACCTTC. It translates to CASSPGVNYGYTF.